The 23 T cell receptor beta chains listed next were all sequenced from one sample in a study of OX40 agonist ivuxolimab in advanced cancers. The repertoire was sequenced with immunoSEQ multiplex PCR; TCRdb's copy has only in-frame clones and lacks some. Of about 22,000 clones listed, roughly nine tenths are singletons. The sample was CD4+ or CD8+ T cells sorted from blood, taken in a trial of the OX40 agonist ivuxolimab. These TCRs come from an adult with an advanced solid tumor such as melanoma, head and neck, liver or kidney cancer.

The chain is built from TRBV4-3 and TRBJ2-1; 7 bases are a match to TRBD2. Germline trimming cut 0 bases from V and 3 bases from J; bases unmatched to any gene: 5. CDR3 length: 16 amino acids. Germline lookup yields CDR1 LGHNA and CDR2 YSLEER. CDR3 sequence: CASSQDGLADYNEQFF. CDR3 nucleotide sequence: TGCGCCAGCAGCCAAGATGGGCTAGCGGACTACAATGAGCAGTTCTTC.

The count of this clone is one. The chain uses TRBV30 and TRBJ2-3; 8 bases fit TRBD2. The CDR3 has 17 residues. Germline V gene sequence: CDR1 GTSNPN, CDR2 SVGIG (reference sequence). J gave up 5 bases and V 0 bases, and 13 bases lay outside the gene matches. Here the CDR3 DNA reads TGTGCCTGGAGTGTACCCTATAGCGGGATTGTTAAAGATACGCAGTATTTT. This codes for CAWSVPYSGIVKDTQYF.

The rearrangement links TRBV5-4 to TRBJ2-2, with D tentatively TRBD1 (6 bases). Per the germline V gene, CDR1 is SGHNT and CDR2 is YYREEE (reference sequence). CDR3 length: 15 residues. V lost 4 bases and J lost 5, with 15 bases in between. CDR3 residues: CASSPTGLGTGELFF. In DNA, the CDR3 is TGTGCCAGCAGCCCGACAGGCCTGGGGACCGGGGAGCTGTTTTTT.

The rearrangement uses TRBV19 and TRBJ2-7, with D uncertain. The CDR3 totals 16 residues. Germline V CDR1 and CDR2: LNHDA, SQIVND (reference sequence). V was clipped by 3 bases and J by 0 bases, with 15 bases between them. The CDR3 DNA follows: TGTGCCAGTAGTATGGGTGACACGGAAAGCTCCTACGAGCAGTACTTC. Residues: CASSMGDTESSYEQYF.

The J gene is TRBJ2-7, the V gene TRBV28; D is unclear. The CDR3 is made up of 13 amino acids. Germline CDR1 is MDHEN and CDR2 is SYDVKM. Trimming cost V 4 bases and J 2 bases, with 9 bases left between them. In DNA, the CDR3 is TGTGCCAGCAGTTATCTTAGCACCTACGAGCAGTACTTC. As protein: CASSYLSTYEQYF. The full variable domain, rest sourced from reference TRBV28 and TRBJ2-7, is DVKVTQSSRYLVKRTGEKVFLECVQDMDHENMFWYRQDPGLGLRLIYFSYDVKMKEKGDIPEGYSVSREKKERFSLILESASTNQTSMYLCASSYLSTYEQYFGPGTRLTVT.

The genes are TRBV12-2 and TRBJ2-7. TRBV12-2 is a pseudogene segment. The CDR3 is 11 amino acids. The DNA of the CDR3 is TGTGCAAGTCGCTTATCACCGGAGCAGTACTTC. This gives the protein CASRLSPEQYF.

J is TRBJ2-1 and V is TRBV9; D is perhaps TRBD1 or TRBD2 (6 bases each). Germline V gene data show CDR1 as SGDLS and CDR2 as YYNGEE. This CDR3 region has 13 residues. With 0 bases removed from V and 8 bases from J, the gap between germline ends came to 9 bases. The CDR3 here is CASSVEGGDEQFF. CDR3 nucleotide sequence: TGTGCCAGCAGCGTAGAGGGGGGTGATGAGCAGTTCTTC.

This clone has a single count. The chain joins TRBV27 to TRBJ2-7, with a weak D call TRBD1 (7 bases). The length of the CDR3 is 13 residues. V was shortened by 5 bases and J by 6 bases, with 14 bases between the two germline ends. Germline V CDR1 and CDR2: MNHEY, SMNVEV (reference sequence). CDR3 sequence: CASSGTPGGEQYF. CDR3 in DNA: TGTGCCAGCAGTGGGACTCCAGGGGGCGAGCAGTACTTC.

The J gene is TRBJ2-7, the V gene TRBV11-3; a possible D gene is TRBD2 (6 bases). Trimming took 1 base from V and 6 from J, leaving 10 bases between them. Germline V gene sequence: CDR1 SGHNT, CDR2 YENEEA. The CDR3 length is 13 residues. CDR3 coding DNA: TGTGCCAGCAGCTTAGGGGGGGTCAGCGAGCAGTACTTC. As protein: CASSLGGVSEQYF.

V gene TRBV27 combines with J gene TRBJ2-7; the D is unclear. The ends were cut back, 6 bases at V and 6 bases at J, with 21 bases in the middle. The germline gives CDR1 MNHEY, CDR2 SMNVEV (reference sequence). This CDR3 spans 15 amino acids. The CDR3 DNA is TGTGCCAGCAGCTGGGTCCGGCAATCTGTAGGCGAGCAGTACTTC. Its protein product is CASSWVRQSVGEQYF.

This clone occurred a few times. The V gene is TRBV27, the J gene TRBJ2-1; 7 bases align to TRBD2. The CDR3 is 13 residues long. The V segment lost 6 bases and the J segment 10 bases; nucleotides outside the gene matches: 9. Germline CDR1 and CDR2: MNHEY and SMNVEV (reference sequence). The CDR3, as DNA: TGTGCCAGCAGCCCGGGGAGCGGGATGGAGCAGTTCTTC. Translated, it gives CASSPGSGMEQFF.

This chain uses TRBV2 with TRBJ2-4; 10 positions agree with TRBD1. Unmatched junction bases numbered 11, after V lost 6 bases and J lost 0 bases. The CDR3 is 18 amino acids. Germline lookup yields CDR1 SNHLY and CDR2 FYNNEI. The CDR3 region is CASSRTGGKGSAKNIQYF. CDR3 coding DNA: TGTGCCAGCAGCAGGACAGGGGGTAAAGGTTCAGCCAAAAACATTCAGTACTTC.

This clone was counted ten times or more. This rearrangement joins TRBV15 to TRBJ1-1, with D unclear. Germline CDR1 and CDR2: LNHNV and YYDKDF (reference sequence). V was trimmed by 6 bases and J by 0 bases, leaving 5 bases between them. This CDR3 has 12 residues. CDR3 loop: CATRTMNTEAFF. The CDR3 DNA sequence: TGTGCCACCAGAACAATGAACACTGAAGCTTTCTTT.

This chain links TRBV2 with TRBJ2-2, with D possibly being TRBD2 (6 bases). Trimming shortened V by 3 bases and J by 0 bases, and 8 bases separated the two germline ends. In germline, CDR1 is SNHLY, CDR2 FYNNEI. The length of the CDR3 is 15 residues. The DNA for the CDR3 is TGTGCCAGCAGTGACGGGAGATCGAACACCGGGGAGCTGTTTTTT. Its protein is CASSDGRSNTGELFF.

The J gene is TRBJ2-1, the V gene TRBV23-1, with 7 bases that match TRBD2. TRBV23-1 is an ORF; its function is uncertain. V was clipped by 8 bases and J by 2 bases; unmatched bases: 9. The CDR3 contains 15 residues. The CDR3 region is CASLRGERAYNEQFF. The CDR3 bases are TGCGCCAGCTTACGGGGGGAGAGGGCCTACAATGAGCAGTTCTTC.

The chain is built from TRBV28 and TRBJ2-7, with D perhaps TRBD1 or TRBD2 (6 bases each). Germline-derived CDR1 and CDR2 are MDHEN and SYDVKM. V gave up 5 bases and J gave up 2 bases, with 22 bases separating them. The CDR3 is made up of 17 amino acids. CDR3 coding DNA: TGTGCCAGCAGTACACCCACTCAGGGGACTCCTCCCTACGAGCAGTACTTC. As protein: CASSTPTQGTPPYEQYF. The complete variable domain, with remaining parts taken from reference TRBV28 and TRBJ2-7, reads DVKVTQSSRYLVKRTGEKVFLECVQDMDHENMFWYRQDPGLGLRLIYFSYDVKMKEKGDIPEGYSVSREKKERFSLILESASTNQTSMYLCASSTPTQGTPPYEQYFGPGTRLTVT.

The V and J genes are TRBV27 and TRBJ1-2; TRBD1 matches 7 bases. Losses at the gene ends were 5 bases for V and 8 bases for J; bases not matched to a gene: 5. The CDR3 is made up of 12 amino acids. CDR1 is MNHEY, CDR2 SMNVEV, per germline (reference sequence). The CDR3 DNA follows: TGTGCCAGCAGTACAACAGGGGAAGGCTACACCTTC. This translates into CASSTTGEGYTF.

The chain is built from TRBV10-3 and TRBJ2-7; a weak D match, TRBD2 (5 bases). The germline V gene has CDR1 ENHRY and CDR2 SYGVKD. Trimming removed 4 bases from V and 0 bases from J, with 16 bases in between. The CDR3 is 16 residues long. The CDR3 loop is CAISGFEGRDSYEQYF. The CDR3 DNA reads as TGTGCCATCAGTGGATTTGAGGGTCGGGACTCCTACGAGCAGTACTTC.

The genes are TRBV9 and TRBJ1-2; D is unclear. The CDR3 contains 16 residues. CDR1 SGDLS and CDR2 YYNGEE come from the germline V gene. Deletions cut 1 base from V and 4 bases from J, with 17 bases between. The CDR3 sequence: CASSVRSGQIGYGYTF. The CDR3 coding sequence is TGTGCCAGCAGCGTAAGGTCAGGCCAGATCGGCTATGGCTACACCTTC. The full variable domain, in which reference TRBV9 and TRBJ1-2 provide the parts outside the CDR3, is DSGVTQTPKHLITATGQRVTLRCSPRSGDLSVYWYQQSLDQGLQFLIQYYNGEERAKGNILERFSAQQFPDLHSELNLSSLELGDSALYFCASSVRSGQIGYGYTFGSGTRLTVV.

The count of this clone is one. The gene calls are TRBV9 and TRBJ2-1; unclear D gene. Germline CDR1 and CDR2: SGDLS and YYNGEE. This CDR3 comprises 12 residues. V was shortened by 0 bases and J by 7 bases, with 5 bases between the two germline ends. CDR3 residues: CASSVAQNEQFF. The CDR3, as DNA: TGTGCCAGCAGCGTAGCCCAGAATGAGCAGTTCTTC.

The chain couples TRBV27 to TRBJ2-1, with 7 bases that match TRBD1. The V gene end was trimmed by 5 bases and the J gene end by 0 bases; junction bases not matched to a gene: 10. The CDR3 is 17 residues long. Germline values: CDR1 MNHEY, CDR2 SMNVEV (reference sequence). Written as DNA, the CDR3 is TGTGCCAGCAGTAAGGGGACAGTGCTCATCTCCTACAATGAGCAGTTCTTC. It translates to CASSKGTVLISYNEQFF.

CDR3 bases: TGTGCCAGCAGCCGCTCGACTAGCGGGAGGGTTGGGGAGACCCAGTACTTC. This gives the protein CASSRSTSGRVGETQYF. The chain carries TRBV11-3 and TRBJ2-5; the match to TRBD2 covers 14 bases. V shed 5 bases, J shed 5 bases, and the junction held 10 bases outside the gene matches. Germline loops: CDR1 SGHNT, CDR2 YENEEA. The CDR3 runs 17 residues.

The chain joins TRBV28 to TRBJ2-3; 9 nucleotides match TRBD2. V lost 3 bases and J lost 0; bases outside the gene matches: 4. The CDR3 is 16 residues long. Germline loops: CDR1 MDHEN, CDR2 SYDVKM. The CDR3 sequence is CASSFRREGSTDTQYF. The CDR3 region has the DNA TGTGCCAGCAGTTTCAGGCGGGAGGGTAGCACAGATACGCAGTATTTT.